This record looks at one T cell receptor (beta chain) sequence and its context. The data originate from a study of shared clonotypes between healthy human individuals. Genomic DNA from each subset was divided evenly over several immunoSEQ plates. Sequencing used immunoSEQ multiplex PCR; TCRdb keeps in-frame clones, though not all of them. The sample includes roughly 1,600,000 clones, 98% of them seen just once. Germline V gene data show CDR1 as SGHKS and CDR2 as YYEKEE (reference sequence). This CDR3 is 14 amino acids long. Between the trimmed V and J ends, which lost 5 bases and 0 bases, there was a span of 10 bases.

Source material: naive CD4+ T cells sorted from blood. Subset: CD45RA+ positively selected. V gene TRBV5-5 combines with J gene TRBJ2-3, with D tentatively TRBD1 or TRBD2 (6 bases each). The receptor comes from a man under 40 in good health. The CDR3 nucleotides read TGTGCCAGCAGGAGGGGGGTTAGCACAGATACGCAGTATTTT. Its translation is CASRRGVSTDTQYF.